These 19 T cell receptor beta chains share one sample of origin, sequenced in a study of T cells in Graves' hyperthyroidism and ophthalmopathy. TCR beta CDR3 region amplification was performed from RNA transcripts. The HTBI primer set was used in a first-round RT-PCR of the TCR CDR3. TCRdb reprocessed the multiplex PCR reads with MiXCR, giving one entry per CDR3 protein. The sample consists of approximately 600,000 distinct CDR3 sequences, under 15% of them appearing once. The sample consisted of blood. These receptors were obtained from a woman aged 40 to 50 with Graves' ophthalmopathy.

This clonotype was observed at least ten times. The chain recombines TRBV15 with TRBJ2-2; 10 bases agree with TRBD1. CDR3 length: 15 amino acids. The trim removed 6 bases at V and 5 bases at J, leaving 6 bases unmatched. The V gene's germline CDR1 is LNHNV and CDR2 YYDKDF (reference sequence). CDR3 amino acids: CATSDRDRGTGELFF. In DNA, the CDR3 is TGTGCCACCAGTGACCGGGACAGGGGAACCGGGGAGCTGTTTTTT.

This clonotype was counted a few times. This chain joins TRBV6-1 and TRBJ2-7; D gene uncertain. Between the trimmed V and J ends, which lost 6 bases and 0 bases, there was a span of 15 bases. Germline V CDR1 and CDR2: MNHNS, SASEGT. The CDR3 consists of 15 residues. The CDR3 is CASSVGVGFSYEQYF. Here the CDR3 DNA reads TGTGCCAGCAGCGTAGGCGTGGGTTTCTCCTACGAGCAGTACTTC.

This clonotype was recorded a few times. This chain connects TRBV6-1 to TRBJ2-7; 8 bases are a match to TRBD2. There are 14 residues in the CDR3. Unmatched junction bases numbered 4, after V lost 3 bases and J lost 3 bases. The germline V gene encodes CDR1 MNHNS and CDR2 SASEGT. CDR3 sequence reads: CASSDGLAGYEQYF. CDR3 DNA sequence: TGTGCCAGCAGTGATGGGCTAGCGGGCTACGAGCAGTACTTC.

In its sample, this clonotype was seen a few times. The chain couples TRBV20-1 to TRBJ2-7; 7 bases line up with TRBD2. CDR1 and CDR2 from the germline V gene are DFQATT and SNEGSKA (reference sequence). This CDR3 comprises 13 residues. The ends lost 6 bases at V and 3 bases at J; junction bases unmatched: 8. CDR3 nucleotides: TGCAGTGCAAACCGGGACTATAGCTACGAGCAGTACTTC. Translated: CSANRDYSYEQYF.

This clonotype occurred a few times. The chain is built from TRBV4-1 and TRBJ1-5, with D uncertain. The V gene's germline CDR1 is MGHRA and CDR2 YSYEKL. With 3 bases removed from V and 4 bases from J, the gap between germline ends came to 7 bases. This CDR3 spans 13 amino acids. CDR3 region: CASSHLRNQPQHF. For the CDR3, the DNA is TGCGCCAGCAGCCACCTACGAAATCAGCCCCAGCATTTT.

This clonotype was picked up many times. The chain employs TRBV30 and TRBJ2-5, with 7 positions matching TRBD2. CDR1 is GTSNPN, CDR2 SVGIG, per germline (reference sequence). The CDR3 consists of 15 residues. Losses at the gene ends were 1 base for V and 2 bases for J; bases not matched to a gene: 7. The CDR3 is CAWSEGLAAQETQYF. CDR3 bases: TGTGCCTGGAGTGAGGGGCTAGCGGCACAAGAGACCCAGTACTTC.

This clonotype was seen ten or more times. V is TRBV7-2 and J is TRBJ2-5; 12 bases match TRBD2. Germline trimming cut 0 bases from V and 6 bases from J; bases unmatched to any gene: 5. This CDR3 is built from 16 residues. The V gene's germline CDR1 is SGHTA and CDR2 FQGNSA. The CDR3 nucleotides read TGTGCCAGCAGCTTAGCCCCTAGCGGGGGGGGTAAGACCCAGTACTTC. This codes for CASSLAPSGGGKTQYF.

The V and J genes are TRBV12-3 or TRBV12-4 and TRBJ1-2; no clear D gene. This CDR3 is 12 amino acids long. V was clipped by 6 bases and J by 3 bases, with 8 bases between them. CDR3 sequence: CASSPSDYGYTF. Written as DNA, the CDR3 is TGTGCCAGCAGCCCTTCCGACTATGGCTACACCTTC.

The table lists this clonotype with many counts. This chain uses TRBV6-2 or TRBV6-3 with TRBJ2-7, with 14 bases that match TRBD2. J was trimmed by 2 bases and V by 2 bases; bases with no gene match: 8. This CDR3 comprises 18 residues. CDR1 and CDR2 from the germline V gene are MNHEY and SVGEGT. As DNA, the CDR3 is TGTGCCAGCAGTTACGGGACTAGCGGGAGAAAAAATACCTACGAGCAGTACTTC. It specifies CASSYGTSGRKNTYEQYF.

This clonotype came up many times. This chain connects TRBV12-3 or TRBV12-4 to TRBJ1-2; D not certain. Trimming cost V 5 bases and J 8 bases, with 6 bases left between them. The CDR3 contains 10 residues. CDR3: CASSQKGYTF. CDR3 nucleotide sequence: TGTGCCAGCAGTCAAAAGGGCTACACCTTC.

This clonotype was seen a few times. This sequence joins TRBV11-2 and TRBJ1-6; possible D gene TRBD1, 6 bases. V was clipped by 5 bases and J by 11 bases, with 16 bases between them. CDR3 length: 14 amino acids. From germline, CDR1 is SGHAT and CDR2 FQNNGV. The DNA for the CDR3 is TGTGCCAGCAGCGGCAGCGGGGGCGTCGCACCCCTCCACTTT. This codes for CASSGSGGVAPLHF.

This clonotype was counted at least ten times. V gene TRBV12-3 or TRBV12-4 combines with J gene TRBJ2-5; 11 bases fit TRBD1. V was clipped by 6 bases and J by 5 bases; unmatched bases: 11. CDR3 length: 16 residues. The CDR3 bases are TGTGCCAGCAGCACCGGGACAGGGGGAAGAATGGAGACCCAGTACTTC. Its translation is CASSTGTGGRMETQYF.

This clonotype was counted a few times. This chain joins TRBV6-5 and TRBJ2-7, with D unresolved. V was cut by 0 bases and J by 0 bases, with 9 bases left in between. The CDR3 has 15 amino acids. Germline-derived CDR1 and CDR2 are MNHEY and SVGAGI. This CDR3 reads CASSYSIHFSYEQYF. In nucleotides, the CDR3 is TGTGCCAGCAGTTACTCGATTCACTTCTCCTACGAGCAGTACTTC.

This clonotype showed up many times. CDR3 sequence: CASSYLGTSGIHYEQYF. The CDR3 DNA follows: TGTGCCAGCAGTTACTTGGGGACTAGCGGGATCCACTACGAGCAGTACTTC. The chain combines TRBV6-5 with TRBJ2-7, with TRBD2 matching 13 bases. This CDR3 is 17 amino acids long. Germline CDR1 MNHEY, CDR2 SVGAGI. The ends lost 1 base at V and 3 bases at J; junction bases unmatched: 6.

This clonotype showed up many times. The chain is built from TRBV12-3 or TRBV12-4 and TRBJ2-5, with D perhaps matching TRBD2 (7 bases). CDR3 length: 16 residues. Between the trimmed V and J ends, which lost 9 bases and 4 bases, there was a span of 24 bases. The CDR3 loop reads CASYHLGGGQGETQYF. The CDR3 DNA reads TGTGCCAGTTACCATCTAGGGGGAGGGCAGGGAGAGACCCAGTACTTC.

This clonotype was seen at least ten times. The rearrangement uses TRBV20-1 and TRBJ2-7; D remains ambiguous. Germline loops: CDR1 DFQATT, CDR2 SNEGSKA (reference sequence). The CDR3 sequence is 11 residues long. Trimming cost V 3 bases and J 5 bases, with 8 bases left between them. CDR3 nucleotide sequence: TGCAGTGCTAGTATCGGGCACGAGCAGTACTTC. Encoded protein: CSASIGHEQYF.

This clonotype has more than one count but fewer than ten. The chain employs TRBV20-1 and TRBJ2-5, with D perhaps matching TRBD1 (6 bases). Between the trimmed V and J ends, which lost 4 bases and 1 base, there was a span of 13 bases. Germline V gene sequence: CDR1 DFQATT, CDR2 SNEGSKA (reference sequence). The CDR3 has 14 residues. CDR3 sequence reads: CSAILTGIQETQYF. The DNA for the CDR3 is TGCAGTGCTATTCTGACAGGAATCCAAGAGACCCAGTACTTC.

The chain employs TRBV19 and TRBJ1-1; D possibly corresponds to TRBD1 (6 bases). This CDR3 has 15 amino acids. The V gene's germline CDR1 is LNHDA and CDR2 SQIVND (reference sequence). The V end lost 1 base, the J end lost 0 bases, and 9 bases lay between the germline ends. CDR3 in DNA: TGTGCCAGTAGTATAGGACCAGGGGTGAACACTGAAGCTTTCTTT. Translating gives CASSIGPGVNTEAFF.

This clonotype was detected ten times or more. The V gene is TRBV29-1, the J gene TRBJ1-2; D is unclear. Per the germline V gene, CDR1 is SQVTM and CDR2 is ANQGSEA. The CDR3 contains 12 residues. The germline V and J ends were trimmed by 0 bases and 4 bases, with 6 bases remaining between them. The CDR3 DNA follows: TGCAGCGTTGAAGATGAAGGCTATGGCTACACCTTC. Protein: CSVEDEGYGYTF.